The entry below gives a single T cell receptor (beta chain) sequence along with its context. This receptor's antigen is unknown. The input lacks base qualities; no much larger clone sits a single base away. This entry comes from a study of T cell responses to AZD1222 COVID-19 vaccine (dated by TCRdb to the early 2020s). As for the study more broadly: TCR sequencing was performed for 230 to 250 trial participants, of whom roughly 200 were given two doses of AZD1222 and around 25 were given two doses of MenACWY control vaccine. Enrollment into the trials was organized by age into subgroups of 18-55, 56-69 and 70-plus years, and those subgroups contained roughly 150, 30 and 60 TCR-sequenced participants, respectively.

Reading the germline V gene (reference sequence) gives CDR1 GTSNPN and CDR2 SVGIG. From cysteine to phenylalanine, the CDR3 is 18 amino acids long. The retained sequence is limited to the CDR3, 54 bases, with the frame set at the first base. Trimming at the junction amounts to 0 bases on V and 3 bases on J, and the germline ends lie 23 bases apart. Read against the paper, the sample's time point label means: baseline before first vaccination. The treatment or condition label here, explained by the study, means: meningococcal conjugate vaccine given as trial control. The vaccinee samples were drawn from two UK trials, COV001 and COV002, one of which was a single-blind randomized controlled phase 2/3 trial testing AZD1222 (ChAdOx1 nCoV-19) in healthy adults. For TCRbeta chain sequencing, PBMC samples were collected from trial participants at day 0 and at day 28 after the second dose. The CDR3 regions of human TCRbeta chains were analyzed by immunosequencing. The paper's processing steps were these. TCRs in the repertoires were matched against a reference library of SARS-CoV-2-specific TCRs that had been generated with the MIRA antigen-specificity platform. Breadth was defined as the fraction of unique TCRs that were SARS-CoV-2-associated. Depth was defined as the fraction of total T cells that were SARS-CoV-2-associated. Using the MIRA data, each spike-specific TCR was assigned both to the spike region to which the TCR was reactive and to a CD4 or CD8 class. Log10-transformed breadth and depth values were compared by one-way ANOVA with Sidak's multiple comparisons tests. In TCRdb, the immuneACCESS table is reduced to in-frame sequences with V and J assigned. These tables do not hold every clone; where another copy was compared, an unresolved V gene accounts for under half, and the others remain unexplained. Clone size and the V and J calls come from that table; the DNA yielded D and trimming. The sample table records more than 80,000 clones; 80% to 90% of these occur just once. Of the sample, over 9% is held by the ten largest clones.

Overall results and qualifications from the work: Participants were mostly white British, with more females than males. The authors suggested clonal diversity may have been underestimated. The 56-69-year group was small, and its depth increase did not reach significance, likely because of low power. Reportedly, close to half of the unique spike-specific TCRs recognized epitopes lying outside the regions that are mutated in the B.1.351 and B.1.1.7 variants. The whole spike protein was spanned by vaccine-associated CD4 TCRs, and dominant responses were seen in regions 160-218 and 743-854. Spike-specific TCR breadth and depth rose significantly after two AZD1222 doses compared with day 0 and with MenACWY recipients. Because no samples from the day 14 peak response were available, repertoires could be characterized only after the peak T cell response. Conclusions about previously exposed vaccinees were limited because only six or seven AZD1222 recipients were SARS-CoV-2 seropositive at baseline.

The sequencing here drew on peripheral blood, taken on day 0 of MenACWY control vaccination. Recombination joined TRBV30 with TRBJ1-1; there is no confident call for the D gene. The clonotype comes from an adult in good health. The CDR3 corresponds to CAWSVPILHPLTDTEAFF. The DNA sequence is given as TGTGCCTGGAGTGTACCAATCCTGCACCCACTTACTGACACTGAAGCTTTCTTT.